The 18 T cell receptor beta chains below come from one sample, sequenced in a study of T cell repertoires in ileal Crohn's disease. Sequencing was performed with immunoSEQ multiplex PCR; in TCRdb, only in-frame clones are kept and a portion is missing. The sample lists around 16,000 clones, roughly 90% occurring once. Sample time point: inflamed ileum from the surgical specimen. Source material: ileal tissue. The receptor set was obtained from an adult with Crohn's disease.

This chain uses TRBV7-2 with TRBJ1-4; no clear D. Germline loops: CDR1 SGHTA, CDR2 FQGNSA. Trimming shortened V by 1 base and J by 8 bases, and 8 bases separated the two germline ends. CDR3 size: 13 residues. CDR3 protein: CASSLGPGEKLFF. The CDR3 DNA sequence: TGTGCCAGCAGCTTAGGGCCCGGGGAAAAACTGTTTTTT.

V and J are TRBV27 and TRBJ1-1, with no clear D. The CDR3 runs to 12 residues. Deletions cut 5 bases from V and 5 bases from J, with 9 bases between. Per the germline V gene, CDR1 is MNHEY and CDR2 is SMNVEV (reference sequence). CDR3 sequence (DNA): TGTGCCAGCAGTCGGGGTTCGACTGAAGCTTTCTTT. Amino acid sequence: CASSRGSTEAFF.

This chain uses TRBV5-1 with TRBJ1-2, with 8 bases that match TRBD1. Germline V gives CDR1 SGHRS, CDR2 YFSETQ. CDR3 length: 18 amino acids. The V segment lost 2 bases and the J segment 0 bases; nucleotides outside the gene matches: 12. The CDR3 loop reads CASSLNGGGDRSNYGYTF. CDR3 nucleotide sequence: TGCGCCAGCAGCTTAAACGGAGGAGGGGACAGGTCTAACTATGGCTACACCTTC.

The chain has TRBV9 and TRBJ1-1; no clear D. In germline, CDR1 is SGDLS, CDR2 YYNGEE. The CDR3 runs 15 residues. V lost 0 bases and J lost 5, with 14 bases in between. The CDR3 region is CASSVDEGLGTEAFF. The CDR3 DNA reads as TGTGCCAGCAGCGTAGACGAGGGTTTGGGTACTGAAGCTTTCTTT.

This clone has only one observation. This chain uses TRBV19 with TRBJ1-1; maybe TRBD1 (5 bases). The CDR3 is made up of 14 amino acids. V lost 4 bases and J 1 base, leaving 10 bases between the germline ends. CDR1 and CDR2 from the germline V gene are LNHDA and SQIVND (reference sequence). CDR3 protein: CASSNWGGNTEAFF. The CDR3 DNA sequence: TGTGCCAGTAGTAACTGGGGCGGGAACACTGAAGCTTTCTTT.

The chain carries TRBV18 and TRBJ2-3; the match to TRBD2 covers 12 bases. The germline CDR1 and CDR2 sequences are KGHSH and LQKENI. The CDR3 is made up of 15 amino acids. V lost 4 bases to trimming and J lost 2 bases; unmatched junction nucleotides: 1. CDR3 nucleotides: TGTGCCAGCTCACGGACTAGCGGGGACACAGATACGCAGTATTTT. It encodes CASSRTSGDTDTQYF.

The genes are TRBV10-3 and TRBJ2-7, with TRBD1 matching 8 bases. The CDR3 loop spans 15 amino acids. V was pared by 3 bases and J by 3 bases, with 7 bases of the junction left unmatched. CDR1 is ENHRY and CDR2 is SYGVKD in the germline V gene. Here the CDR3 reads CAISDRDRNDYEQYF. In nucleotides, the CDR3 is TGTGCCATCAGTGATCGGGACAGGAATGACTACGAGCAGTACTTC.

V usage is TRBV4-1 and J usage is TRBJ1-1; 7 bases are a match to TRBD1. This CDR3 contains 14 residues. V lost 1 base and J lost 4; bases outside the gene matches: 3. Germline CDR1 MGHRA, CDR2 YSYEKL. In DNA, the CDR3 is TGCGCCAGCAGCCAAGCCGGGACAGCCACTGAAGCTTTCTTT. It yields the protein CASSQAGTATEAFF.

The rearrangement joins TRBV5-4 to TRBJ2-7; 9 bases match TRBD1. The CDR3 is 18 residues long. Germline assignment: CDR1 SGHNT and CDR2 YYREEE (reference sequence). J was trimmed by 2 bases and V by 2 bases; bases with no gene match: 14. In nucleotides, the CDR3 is TGTGCCAGCAGCTTAGGCGGGGACAGGGTTTGGCCTCCCTACGAGCAGTACTTC. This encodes CASSLGGDRVWPPYEQYF. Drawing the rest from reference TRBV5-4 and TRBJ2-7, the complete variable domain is ETGVTQSPTHLIKTRGQQVTLRCSSQSGHNTVSWYQQALGQGPQFIFQYYREEENGRGNFPPRFSGLQFPNYSSELNVNALELDDSALYLCASSLGGDRVWPPYEQYFGPGTRLTVT.

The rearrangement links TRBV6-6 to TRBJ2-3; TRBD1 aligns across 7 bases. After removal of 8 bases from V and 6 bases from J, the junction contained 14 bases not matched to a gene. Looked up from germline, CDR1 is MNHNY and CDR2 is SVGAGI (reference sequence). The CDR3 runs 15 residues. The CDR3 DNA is TGTGCCAGCTCGGATAGACAGGGTTTGATGGATACGCAGTATTTT. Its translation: CASSDRQGLMDTQYF.

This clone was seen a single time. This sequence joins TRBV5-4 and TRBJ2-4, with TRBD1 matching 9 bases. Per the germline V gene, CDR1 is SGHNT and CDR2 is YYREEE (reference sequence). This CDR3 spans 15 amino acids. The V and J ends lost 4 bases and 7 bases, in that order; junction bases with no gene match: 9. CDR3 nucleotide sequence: TGTGCCAGCAGCCTAAAACAGGGGGCCATGAACATTCAGTACTTC. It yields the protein CASSLKQGAMNIQYF. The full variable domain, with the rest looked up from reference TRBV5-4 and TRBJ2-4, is ETGVTQSPTHLIKTRGQQVTLRCSSQSGHNTVSWYQQALGQGPQFIFQYYREEENGRGNFPPRFSGLQFPNYSSELNVNALELDDSALYLCASSLKQGAMNIQYFGAGTRLSVL.

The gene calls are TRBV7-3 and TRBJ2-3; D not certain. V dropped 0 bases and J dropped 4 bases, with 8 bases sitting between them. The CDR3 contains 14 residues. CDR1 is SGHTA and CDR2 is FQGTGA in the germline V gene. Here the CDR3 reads CASSLTYLSDTQYF. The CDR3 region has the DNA TGTGCCAGCAGCTTAACGTACTTGTCAGATACGCAGTATTTT.

The CDR3 DNA follows: TGTGCCTGGAGTGGATCGGTTCTTGAGCAGTTCTTC. This codes for CAWSGSVLEQFF. V is TRBV30 and J is TRBJ2-1, with no clear D. V dropped 1 base and J dropped 9 bases, with 10 bases sitting between them. The germline gives CDR1 GTSNPN, CDR2 SVGIG (reference sequence). This CDR3 region has 12 residues.

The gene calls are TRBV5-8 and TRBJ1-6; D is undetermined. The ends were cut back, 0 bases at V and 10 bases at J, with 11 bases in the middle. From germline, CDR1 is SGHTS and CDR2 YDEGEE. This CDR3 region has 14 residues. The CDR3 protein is CASSLGPPPSPLHF. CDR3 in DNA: TGTGCCAGCAGCTTGGGTCCACCGCCCTCACCCCTCCACTTT.

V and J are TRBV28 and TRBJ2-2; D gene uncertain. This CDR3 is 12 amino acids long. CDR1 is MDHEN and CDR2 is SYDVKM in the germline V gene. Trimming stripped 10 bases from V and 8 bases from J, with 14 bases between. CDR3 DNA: TGTGCCACCAAGGCCGGCCCTGGGGAGCTGTTTTTT. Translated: CATKAGPGELFF.

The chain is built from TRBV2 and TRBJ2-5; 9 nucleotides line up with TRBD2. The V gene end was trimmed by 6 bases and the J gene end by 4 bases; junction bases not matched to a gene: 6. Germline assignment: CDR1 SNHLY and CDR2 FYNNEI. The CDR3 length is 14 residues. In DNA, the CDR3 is TGTGCCAGCAGGGGACTAGCATATAGAGAGACCCAGTACTTC. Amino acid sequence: CASRGLAYRETQYF.

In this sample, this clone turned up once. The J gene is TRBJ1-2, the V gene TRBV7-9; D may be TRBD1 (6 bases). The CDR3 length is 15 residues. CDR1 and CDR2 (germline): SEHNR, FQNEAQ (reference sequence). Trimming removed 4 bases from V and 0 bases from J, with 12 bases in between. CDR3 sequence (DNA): TGTGCCAGCAGCTCAAACAGGGATTCTAACTATGGCTACACCTTC. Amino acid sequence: CASSSNRDSNYGYTF.

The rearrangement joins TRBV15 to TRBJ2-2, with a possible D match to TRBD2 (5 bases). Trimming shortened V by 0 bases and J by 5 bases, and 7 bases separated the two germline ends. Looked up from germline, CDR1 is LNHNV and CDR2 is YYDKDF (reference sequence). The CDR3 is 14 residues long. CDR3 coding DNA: TGTGCCACCAGCAGAGATAGGGAGACCGGGGAGCTGTTTTTT. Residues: CATSRDRETGELFF.